This T cell receptor (beta chain) was identified during a study of blood T cells in healthy people across ages. Across the whole study: About one barcoded TCR beta cDNA was captured per two T cells.

Whole-study findings and limits: CMV infection status of these donors was not known.

The use of a sample-barcoded 5' primer and a J-beta primer mix characterized a second PCR of about 7 to 12 cycles. A template-switch adaptor that had 12 random nucleotides put a tag on each cDNA molecule. TCRdb re-called the 5' RACE reads with MiXCR, one entry per CDR3 protein. Found here are about 640,000 distinct CDR3 sequences, about 30% of them singletons; the top ten hold about a sixth. This clonotype was seen ten or more times. Antigen specificity is unknown. CDR1 and CDR2 (germline): SGHAT, FQNNGV. This CDR3 region has 16 residues. J gave up 3 bases and V 4 bases, and 5 bases lay outside the gene matches. Healthy Caucasian individuals from Russia aged about 6 to 95 served as donors.

The sequence was collected from an elderly woman in good health. Sequenced sample: blood. This chain joins TRBV11-2 and TRBJ2-3, with 12 bases fitting TRBD2. The DNA for the CDR3 is TGTGCCAGCAGCTCGCTAGCGGGGGGGCGAACAGATACGCAGTATTTT. It is translated as CASSSLAGGRTDTQYF.